The next 27 T cell receptor beta chains were all read from a single sample in a study of blood T cell repertoires in COVID-19. The assay was immunoSEQ multiplex PCR, and TCRdb's table has in-frame clones only and misses some. The sample includes 350,000 to 550,000 clones, around 89% of them seen just once. Sequencing was performed on peripheral blood. These receptors were obtained from a woman in her 30s with acute or convalescent COVID-19.

The chain is built from TRBV7-2 and TRBJ2-1; tentatively, D is TRBD1 (6 bases). Trimming took off 4 bases at V and 0 bases at J, with 16 bases between the two ends. Germline V gives CDR1 SGHTA, CDR2 FQGNSA. The CDR3 runs 17 residues. The CDR3 spells CASSSRNRVSSYNEQFF. In DNA form, the CDR3 reads TGTGCCAGCAGCTCACGAAACAGGGTAAGCTCCTACAATGAGCAGTTCTTC.

The chain carries TRBV19 and TRBJ2-2; tentative D call: TRBD1 (5 bases). The V gene lost 7 bases and the J gene lost 5 bases, with 14 bases spanning the gap. Germline lookup yields CDR1 LNHDA and CDR2 SQIVND (reference sequence). CDR3 size: 14 residues. The chain's CDR3 is CASISVGATGELFF. CDR3 DNA sequence: TGTGCCAGTATTTCAGTAGGGGCGACCGGGGAGCTGTTTTTT.

The chain carries TRBV7-8 and TRBJ1-1; TRBD1 might be the D (6 bases). CDR3 length: 13 amino acids. The germline CDR1 and CDR2 sequences are SGHVS and FQNEAQ. V lost 6 bases and J 0 bases, leaving 8 bases between the germline ends. In nucleotides, the CDR3 is TGTGCCAGCAGGGGGACACTGAACACTGAAGCTTTCTTT. Amino acid sequence: CASRGTLNTEAFF.

This clone was found once. This chain joins TRBV3-1 (or the pseudogene TRBV3-2) and TRBJ1-1, with TRBD1 matching 9 bases. V gave up 8 bases and J gave up 6 bases; unmatched junction bases: 4. This CDR3 comprises 12 residues. Germline V lookup: CDR1 LGHDT, CDR2 YNNKEL (reference sequence). The CDR3: CASSRDRAEAFF. The CDR3 nucleotides read TGTGCCAGCTCCCGGGACAGGGCTGAAGCTTTCTTT.

The V call is TRBV28, the J call TRBJ2-2, with 9 bases that match TRBD1. V shed 6 bases, J shed 5 bases, and the junction held 7 bases outside the gene matches. From germline, CDR1 is MDHEN and CDR2 SYDVKM. The CDR3 spans 15 residues. CDR3 protein: CASRSPGQGTGELFF. DNA of the CDR3: TGTGCCAGCAGATCTCCGGGACAGGGAACCGGGGAGCTGTTTTTT.

This clone appeared a few times. The chain links TRBV7-6 to TRBJ1-5, with 10 bases matching TRBD1. With V trimmed by 1 base and J by 6 bases, 3 bases remained unmatched. This CDR3 is built from 15 residues. The germline gives CDR1 SGHVS, CDR2 FNYEAQ. The CDR3 DNA reads TGTGCCAGCAGCTTAGGGGACAGGGGTGTTCAGCCCCAGCATTTT. It yields the protein CASSLGDRGVQPQHF.

The rearrangement joins TRBV2 to TRBJ2-3, with a tentative D call TRBD2 (5 bases). The germline V gene encodes CDR1 SNHLY and CDR2 FYNNEI. CDR3 length: 14 amino acids. Trimming took 6 bases from V and 4 from J, leaving 14 bases between them. CDR3 amino acids: CASRPELDADTQYF. DNA of the CDR3: TGTGCCAGCAGGCCGGAACTAGACGCAGATACGCAGTATTTT. Based on the CDR3 plus reference TRBV2 and TRBJ2-3, the full variable domain is EPEVTQTPSHQVTQMGQEVILRCVPISNHLYFYWYRQILGQKVEFLVSFYNNEISEKSEIFDDQFSVERPDGSNFTLKIRSTKLEDSAMYFCASRPELDADTQYFGPGTRLTVL.

CDR3 coding DNA: TGTGCCAGCAGCGTAGGGGGGCCCCCCACTTCACCCCTCCACTTT. This encodes CASSVGGPPTSPLHF. The rearrangement joins TRBV9 to TRBJ1-6; possibly TRBD1 for D (6 bases). This CDR3 contains 15 residues. The V end lost 0 bases, the J end lost 9 bases, and 13 bases lay between the germline ends. Germline CDR1 and CDR2: SGDLS and YYNGEE.

This rearrangement joins TRBV10-3 to TRBJ2-6; D not resolved. The V and J ends lost 3 bases and 0 bases respectively, with 3 bases between them. The CDR3 contains 14 residues. In germline, CDR1 is ENHRY, CDR2 SYGVKD. CDR3 in amino acids: CAISDSSGANVLTF. The CDR3 DNA reads as TGTGCCATCAGTGACAGCTCTGGGGCCAACGTCCTGACTTTC.

The rearrangement uses TRBV5-1 and TRBJ1-3, with TRBD1 identical over 7 bases. This CDR3 is built from 15 residues. CDR1 is SGHRS and CDR2 is YFSETQ in the germline V gene. J gave up 0 bases and V 4 bases, and 4 bases lay outside the gene matches. CDR3 nucleotides: TGCGCCAGCAGCCCCCAGGGGGTCTCTGGAAACACCATATATTTT. It yields the protein CASSPQGVSGNTIYF.

The chain uses TRBV4-1 and TRBJ1-2; no firm D call. V lost 0 bases and J 4 bases, leaving 12 bases between the germline ends. CDR3 length: 15 amino acids. Germline CDR1 and CDR2: MGHRA and YSYEKL. The CDR3 nucleotides are TGCGCCAGCAGCCAAGAAGGAGGCAGGTTCTATGGCTACACCTTC. As protein: CASSQEGGRFYGYTF.

Here the CDR3 reads CASSTGDLEDNEQFF. The CDR3 DNA is TGTGCCAGTAGTACGGGGGACTTGGAGGACAATGAGCAGTTCTTC. The rearrangement links TRBV19 to TRBJ2-1; a possible D gene is TRBD2 (6 bases). V lost 4 bases, J lost 5 bases, and 15 bases lay in between. This CDR3 has 15 amino acids. CDR1 is LNHDA and CDR2 is SQIVND in the germline V gene (reference sequence).

V gene TRBV5-1 combines with J gene TRBJ2-3; the D gene is possibly TRBD2 (5 bases). The CDR3 consists of 15 residues. Germline CDR1 and CDR2: SGHRS and YFSETQ. Trimming took off 7 bases at V and 4 bases at J, with 19 bases between the two ends. This CDR3 reads CASCLEVRAADTQYF. CDR3 DNA sequence: TGCGCCAGCTGCCTAGAGGTTAGAGCGGCAGATACGCAGTATTTT.

V gene TRBV3-1 (or the pseudogene TRBV3-2) combines with J gene TRBJ2-2; 8 nucleotides agree with TRBD2. There are 14 residues in the CDR3. The germline V gene has CDR1 LGHDT and CDR2 YNNKEL (reference sequence). The ends lost 3 bases at V and 4 bases at J; junction bases unmatched: 1. This CDR3 reads CASSQGLGTGELFF. CDR3 DNA: TGTGCCAGCAGCCAGGGACTAGGCACCGGGGAGCTGTTTTTT.

Here the CDR3 DNA reads TGCAGTGCTAGTAGCGGGGGTCTCAATGAGCAGTTCTTC. It specifies CSASSGGLNEQFF. This rearrangement joins TRBV20-1 to TRBJ2-1, with 9 nucleotides matching TRBD2. Germline trimming cut 3 bases from V and 6 bases from J; bases unmatched to any gene: 3. The germline V gene has CDR1 DFQATT and CDR2 SNEGSKA (reference sequence). This CDR3 spans 13 amino acids.

V is TRBV6-6 and J is TRBJ2-3; 10 bases are shared with TRBD2. Germline assignment: CDR1 MNHNY and CDR2 SVGAGI (reference sequence). The length of the CDR3 is 15 residues. After removal of 8 bases from V and 2 bases from J, the junction contained 7 bases not matched to a gene. CDR3 region: CASSELAGFTDTQYF. The CDR3 region has the DNA TGTGCCAGCTCGGAACTAGCGGGGTTCACAGATACGCAGTATTTT.

The V gene is TRBV5-1, the J gene TRBJ1-4; possibly TRBD1 for D (5 bases). V was pared by 0 bases and J by 7 bases, with 13 bases between. Germline assignment: CDR1 SGHRS and CDR2 YFSETQ. The CDR3 totals 15 residues. The CDR3 sequence is CASSLAGRVGEKLFF. The CDR3 region has the DNA TGCGCCAGCAGCTTGGCCGGCAGGGTAGGTGAAAAACTGTTTTTT.

Details on this clone: This same CDR3 is encoded by further DNA sequences in the sample. The rearrangement links TRBV7-3 to TRBJ2-3; 13 bases line up with TRBD2. J gave up 1 base and V 4 bases, and 2 bases lay outside the gene matches. CDR1 and CDR2 from the germline V gene are SGHTA and FQGTGA. The CDR3 is made up of 16 amino acids. CDR3 loop: CASSSGLAGGTDTQYF. In DNA form, the CDR3 reads TGTGCCAGCAGCTCCGGACTAGCGGGGGGCACAGATACGCAGTATTTT.

The J gene is TRBJ2-2, the V gene TRBV29-1, with D possibly matching TRBD2 (6 bases). Per germline, CDR1 SQVTM and CDR2 ANQGSEA. This CDR3 has 12 residues. Trimming pared 6 bases from V and 4 bases from J, leaving 9 bases between. This CDR3 reads CSVLGGTGELFF. The CDR3 coding sequence is TGCAGCGTGCTGGGAGGCACCGGGGAGCTGTTTTTT.

V gene TRBV2 combines with J gene TRBJ1-1; D possibly corresponds to TRBD1 (5 bases). In germline, CDR1 is SNHLY, CDR2 FYNNEI. CDR3 size: 14 residues. V lost 11 bases to trimming and J lost 1 base, with 17 bases between them. For the CDR3, the DNA is TGTGCCTTACAAGGCTCTACAGGGAACACTGAAGCTTTCTTT. Protein: CALQGSTGNTEAFF. Looking up the rest from reference TRBV2 and TRBJ1-1 gives the full variable domain: EPEVTQTPSHQVTQMGQEVILRCVPISNHLYFYWYRQILGQKVEFLVSFYNNEISEKSEIFDDQFSVERPDGSNFTLKIRSTKLEDSAMYFCALQGSTGNTEAFFGQGTRLTVV.

The chain is built from TRBV27 and TRBJ2-1; 12 bases match TRBD2. The CDR3 consists of 12 residues. Germline values: CDR1 MNHEY, CDR2 SMNVEV (reference sequence). Trimming took 6 bases from V and 15 from J; bases not matched to a gene: 6. The CDR3, as DNA: TGTGCCAGCAGGACCCCTAGCGGGGGGGGGTTCTTC. This translates into CASRTPSGGGFF.

The V call is TRBV15, the J call TRBJ2-2, with a tentative D call TRBD1 (5 bases). CDR1 LNHNV and CDR2 YYDKDF come from the germline V gene (reference sequence). V dropped 8 bases and J dropped 1 base, with 11 bases sitting between them. This CDR3 spans 14 amino acids. The CDR3 here is CATSAGLNTGELFF. The CDR3 coding sequence is TGTGCCACCTCCGCAGGGTTGAACACCGGGGAGCTGTTTTTT.

This sequence joins TRBV7-2 and TRBJ2-7; D may be TRBD1 (6 bases). Germline V lookup: CDR1 SGHTA, CDR2 FQGNSA. CDR3 length: 13 residues. V dropped 6 bases and J dropped 0 bases, with 9 bases sitting between them. CDR3 bases: TGTGCCAGCAGAACCAGGGGCTCCTACGAGCAGTACTTC. This encodes CASRTRGSYEQYF.

The sample holds one count of this clone. The chain joins TRBV19 to TRBJ2-7, with 11 bases matching TRBD1. This CDR3 comprises 16 residues. Germline lookup yields CDR1 LNHDA and CDR2 SQIVND (reference sequence). V lost 2 bases and J lost 3; bases outside the gene matches: 6. The CDR3 DNA follows: TGTGCCAGTAGTATACTTGGGACAGGGGGAAACTACGAGCAGTACTTC. Protein sequence: CASSILGTGGNYEQYF.

This rearrangement joins TRBV2 to TRBJ2-5; the D gene is possibly TRBD1 (6 bases). Trimming shortened V by 5 bases and J by 4 bases, and 11 bases separated the two germline ends. The CDR3 loop spans 13 amino acids. Germline loops: CDR1 SNHLY, CDR2 FYNNEI. In DNA form, the CDR3 reads TGTGCCAGCAGTTTCCGGGACACAGAGACCCAGTACTTC. Translated: CASSFRDTETQYF.

The chain carries TRBV5-1 and TRBJ2-7; TRBD2 matches at 11 bases. Germline CDR1 reads SGHRS; CDR2 reads YFSETQ. Unmatched junction bases numbered 2, after V lost 6 bases and J lost 3 bases. This CDR3 has 13 residues. CDR3 coding DNA: TGCGCCAGCATGCTAGCGGGGGGCTACGAGCAGTACTTC. Protein sequence: CASMLAGGYEQYF.

V and J are TRBV6-5 and TRBJ1-2, with D possibly matching TRBD1 (5 bases). Germline CDR1 MNHEY, CDR2 SVGAGI. This CDR3 comprises 13 residues. The germline V and J ends were trimmed by 8 bases and 2 bases, with 12 bases remaining between them. The CDR3 region has the DNA TGTGCCAGCCGCCAGGGACTGAACTATGGCTACACCTTC. This sequence encodes CASRQGLNYGYTF.